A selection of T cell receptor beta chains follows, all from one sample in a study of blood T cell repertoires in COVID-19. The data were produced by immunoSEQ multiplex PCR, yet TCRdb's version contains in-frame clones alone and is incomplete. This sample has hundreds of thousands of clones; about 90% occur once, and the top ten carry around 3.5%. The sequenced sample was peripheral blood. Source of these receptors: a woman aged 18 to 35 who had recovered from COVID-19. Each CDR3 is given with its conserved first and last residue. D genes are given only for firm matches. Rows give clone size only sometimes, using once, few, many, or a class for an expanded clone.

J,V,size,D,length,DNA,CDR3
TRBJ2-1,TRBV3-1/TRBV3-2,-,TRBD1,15,TGTGCCAGCAGCCCCGGTACAGGGGTTCGCAATGAGCAGTTCTTC,CASSPGTGVRNEQFF
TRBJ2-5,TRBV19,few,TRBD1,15,TGTGCCAGTAAGAGGACACACTTCAGGGGGGAGACCCAGTACTTC,CASKRTHFRGETQYF
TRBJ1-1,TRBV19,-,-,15,TGTGCCAGTAGTATAGGGGCAGGGATGAACACTGAAGCTTTCTTT,CASSIGAGMNTEAFF
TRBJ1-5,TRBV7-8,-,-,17,TGTGCCAGCAGCTCACAAACGGGGTGGAATAGCAATCAGCCCCAGCATTTT,CASSSQTGWNSNQPQHF
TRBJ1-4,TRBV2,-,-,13,TGTGCCAGTGGCGGGTCGGGCGGAATCGGACTGTTTTTT,CASGGSGGIGLFF
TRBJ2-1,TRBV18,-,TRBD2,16,TGTGCCAGCTCACCAGTTGGCGGGGGCTCCTACAATGAGCAGTTCTTC,CASSPVGGGSYNEQFF
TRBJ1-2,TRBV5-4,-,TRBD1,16,TGTGCCAGCAGCTTGGAACAGGGGGCGCGGCACTATGGCTACACCTTC,CASSLEQGARHYGYTF
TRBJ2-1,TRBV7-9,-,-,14,TGTGCCAGCAGCTTAGCGGGGACTTCTAATGAGCAGTTCTTC,CASSLAGTSNEQFF
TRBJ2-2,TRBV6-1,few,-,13,TGTGCCAGCAGTGAAGTGCAACTCGGGGAGCTGTTTTTT,CASSEVQLGELFF
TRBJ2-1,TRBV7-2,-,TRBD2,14,TGTGCCAGCAGCTTAGGGGGGACTAACTCTGAGCAGTTCTTC,CASSLGGTNSEQFF
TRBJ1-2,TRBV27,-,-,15,TGTGCCAGCAGTTTTGATAGGGGTTCTCTCTATGGCTACACCTTC,CASSFDRGSLYGYTF
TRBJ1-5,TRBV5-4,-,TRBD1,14,TGTGCCAGCAGCAGACAGGGGGCAAATCAGCCCCAGCATTTT,CASSRQGANQPQHF
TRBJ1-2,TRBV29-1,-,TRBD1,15,TGCAGCGTTGTGGGTGGCAGGGGGTCTGACTATGGCTACACCTTC,CSVVGGRGSDYGYTF
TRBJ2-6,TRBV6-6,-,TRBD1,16,TGTGCCAGCAGTCGACAGGGGGCGGGCGGGGCCAACGTCCTGACTTTC,CASSRQGAGGANVLTF
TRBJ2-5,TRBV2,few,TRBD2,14,TGTGCCAGCAGTCGAGCGGGAGGGGGCGAGACCCAGTACTTC,CASSRAGGGETQYF
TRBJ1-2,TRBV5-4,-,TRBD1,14,TGTGCCAGCAGCTTGGAAGGGACAGGGGTTGGCTACACCTTC,CASSLEGTGVGYTF